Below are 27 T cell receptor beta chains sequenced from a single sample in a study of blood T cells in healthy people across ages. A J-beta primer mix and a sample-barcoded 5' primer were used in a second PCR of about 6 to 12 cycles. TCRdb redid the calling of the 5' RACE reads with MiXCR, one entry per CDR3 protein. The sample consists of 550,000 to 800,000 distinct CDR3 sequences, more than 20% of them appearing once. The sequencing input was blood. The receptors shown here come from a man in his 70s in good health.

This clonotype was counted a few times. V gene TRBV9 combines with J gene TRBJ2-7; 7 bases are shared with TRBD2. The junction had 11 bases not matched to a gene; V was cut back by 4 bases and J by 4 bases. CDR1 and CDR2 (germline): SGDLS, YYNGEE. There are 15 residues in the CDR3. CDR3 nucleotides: TGTGCCAGCAGCCCACTAGGCGGGAGCGGGTACGAGCAGTACTTC. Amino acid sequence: CASSPLGGSGYEQYF.

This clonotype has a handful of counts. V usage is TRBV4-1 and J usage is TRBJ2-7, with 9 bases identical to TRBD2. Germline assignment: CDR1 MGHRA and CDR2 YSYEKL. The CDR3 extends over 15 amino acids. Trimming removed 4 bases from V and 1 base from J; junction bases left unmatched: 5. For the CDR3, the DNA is TGCGCCAGCAGCCGGACTAGCGCCAATTCCTACGAGCAGTACTTC. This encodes CASSRTSANSYEQYF.

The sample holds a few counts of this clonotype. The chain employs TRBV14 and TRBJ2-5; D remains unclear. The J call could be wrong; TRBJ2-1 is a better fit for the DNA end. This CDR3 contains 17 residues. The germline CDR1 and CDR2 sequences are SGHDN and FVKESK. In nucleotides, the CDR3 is TGTGCCAGCAGCCAAGATAGGCAAGACCACCCTTACAATGAGCAGTTCTTC. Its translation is CASSQDRQDHPYNEQFF.

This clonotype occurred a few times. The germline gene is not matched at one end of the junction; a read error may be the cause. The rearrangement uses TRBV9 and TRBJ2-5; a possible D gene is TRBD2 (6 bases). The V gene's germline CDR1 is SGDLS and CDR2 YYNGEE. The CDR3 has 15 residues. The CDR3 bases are TGTGCCAGCGGCGTAGGTGCGGGACGGGACGAGGCCCAGTACTTC. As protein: CASGVGAGRDEAQYF.

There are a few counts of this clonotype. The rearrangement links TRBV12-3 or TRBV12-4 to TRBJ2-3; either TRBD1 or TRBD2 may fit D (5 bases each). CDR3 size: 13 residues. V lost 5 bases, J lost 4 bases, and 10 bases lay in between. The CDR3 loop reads CASSQRGADTQYF. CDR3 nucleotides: TGTGCCAGCAGTCAGAGGGGAGCAGATACGCAGTATTTT.

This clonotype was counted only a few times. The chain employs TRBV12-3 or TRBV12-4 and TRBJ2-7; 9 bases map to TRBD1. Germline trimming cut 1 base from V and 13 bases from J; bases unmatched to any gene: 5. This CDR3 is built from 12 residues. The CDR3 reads CASSLETGGQYF. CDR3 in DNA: TGTGCCAGCAGTTTAGAGACAGGGGGACAATACTTC.

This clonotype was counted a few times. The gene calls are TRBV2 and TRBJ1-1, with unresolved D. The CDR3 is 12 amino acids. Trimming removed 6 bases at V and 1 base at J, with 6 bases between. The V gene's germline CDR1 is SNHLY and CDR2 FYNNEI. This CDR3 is CASSPTNTEAFF. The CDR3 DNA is TGTGCCAGCAGCCCCACGAACACTGAAGCTTTCTTT.

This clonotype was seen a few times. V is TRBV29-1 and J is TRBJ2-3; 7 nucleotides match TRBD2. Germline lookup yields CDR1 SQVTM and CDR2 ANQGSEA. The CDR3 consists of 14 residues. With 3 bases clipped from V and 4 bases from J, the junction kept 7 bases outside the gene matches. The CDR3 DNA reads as TGCAGCGTTGAGATCTCTAGCGGTCCAGATACGCAGTATTTT. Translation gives CSVEISSGPDTQYF.

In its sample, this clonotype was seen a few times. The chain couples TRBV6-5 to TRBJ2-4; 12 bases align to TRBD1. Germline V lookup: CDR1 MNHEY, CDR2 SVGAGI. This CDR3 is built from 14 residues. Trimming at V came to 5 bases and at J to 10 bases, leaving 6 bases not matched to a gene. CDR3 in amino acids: CASSPGTGGLIQYF. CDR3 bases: TGTGCCAGCAGTCCCGGGACAGGGGGCTTGATTCAGTACTTC.

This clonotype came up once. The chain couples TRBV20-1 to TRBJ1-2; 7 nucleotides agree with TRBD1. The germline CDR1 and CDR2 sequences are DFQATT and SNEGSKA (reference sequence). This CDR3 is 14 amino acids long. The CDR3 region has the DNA TGCAGCGACCTACAAGGGACAGAGAACTATGGCTACACCTTC. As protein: CSDLQGTENYGYTF.

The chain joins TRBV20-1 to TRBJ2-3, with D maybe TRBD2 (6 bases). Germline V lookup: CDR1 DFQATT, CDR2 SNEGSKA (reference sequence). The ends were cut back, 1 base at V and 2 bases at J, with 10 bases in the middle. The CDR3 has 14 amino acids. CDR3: CSARVGSPTDTQYF. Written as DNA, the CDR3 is TGCAGTGCTAGAGTCGGGAGTCCCACAGATACGCAGTATTTT.

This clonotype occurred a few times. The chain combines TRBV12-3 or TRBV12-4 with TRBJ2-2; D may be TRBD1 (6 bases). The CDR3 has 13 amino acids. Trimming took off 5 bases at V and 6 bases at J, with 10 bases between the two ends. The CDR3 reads CASSAGTPGELFF. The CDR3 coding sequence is TGTGCCAGCAGTGCCGGGACACCCGGGGAGCTGTTTTTT.

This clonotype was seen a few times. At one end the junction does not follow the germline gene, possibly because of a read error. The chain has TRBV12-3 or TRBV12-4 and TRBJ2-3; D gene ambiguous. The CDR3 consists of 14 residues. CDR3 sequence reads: CASRLEYSTDTQYF. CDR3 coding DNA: TGTGCCAGCAGATTAGAGTATAGCACAGATACGCAGTATTTT.

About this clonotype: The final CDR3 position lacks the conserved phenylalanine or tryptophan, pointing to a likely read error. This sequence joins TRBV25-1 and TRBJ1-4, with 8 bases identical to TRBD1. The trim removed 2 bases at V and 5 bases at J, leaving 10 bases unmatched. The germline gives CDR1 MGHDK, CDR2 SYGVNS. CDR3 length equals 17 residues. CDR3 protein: CASSESAPGQANEKLFS. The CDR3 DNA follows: TGTGCCAGCAGTGAAAGCGCCCCGGGACAGGCAAATGAAAAACTGTTTTCT.

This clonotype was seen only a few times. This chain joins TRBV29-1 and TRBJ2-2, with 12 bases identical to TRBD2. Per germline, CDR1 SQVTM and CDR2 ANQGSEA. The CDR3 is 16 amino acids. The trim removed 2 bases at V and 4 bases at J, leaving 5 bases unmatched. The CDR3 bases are TGCAGCGTTGAACGGCTAGCGGGAGGGCCCACCGGGGAGCTGTTTTTT. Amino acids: CSVERLAGGPTGELFF.

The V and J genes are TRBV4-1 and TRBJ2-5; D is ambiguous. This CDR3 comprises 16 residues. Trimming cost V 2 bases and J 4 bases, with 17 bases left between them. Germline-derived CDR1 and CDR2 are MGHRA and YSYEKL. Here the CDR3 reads CASSQNPTVAVETQYF. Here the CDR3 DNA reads TGCGCCAGCAGCCAAAACCCAACGGTGGCAGTAGAGACCCAGTACTTC.

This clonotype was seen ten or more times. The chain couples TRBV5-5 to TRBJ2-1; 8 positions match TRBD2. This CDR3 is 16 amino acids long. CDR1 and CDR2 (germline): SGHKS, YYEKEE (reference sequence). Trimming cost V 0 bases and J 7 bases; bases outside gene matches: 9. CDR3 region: CASSLDSGGNTNEQFF. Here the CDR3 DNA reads TGTGCCAGCAGCTTGGATTCGGGAGGGAACACAAATGAGCAGTTCTTC. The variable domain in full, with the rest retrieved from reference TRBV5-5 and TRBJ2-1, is DAGVTQSPTHLIKTRGQQVTLRCSPISGHKSVSWYQQVLGQGPQFIFQYYEKEERGRGNFPDRFSARQFPNYSSELNVNALLLGDSALYLCASSLDSGGNTNEQFFGPGTRLTVL.

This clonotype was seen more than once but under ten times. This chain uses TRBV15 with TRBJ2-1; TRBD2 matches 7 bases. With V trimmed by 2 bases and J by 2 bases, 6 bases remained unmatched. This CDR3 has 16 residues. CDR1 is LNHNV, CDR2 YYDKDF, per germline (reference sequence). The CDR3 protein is CATSRSGAEPYNEQFF. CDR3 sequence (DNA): TGTGCCACCAGCAGAAGCGGGGCCGAGCCCTACAATGAGCAGTTCTTC.

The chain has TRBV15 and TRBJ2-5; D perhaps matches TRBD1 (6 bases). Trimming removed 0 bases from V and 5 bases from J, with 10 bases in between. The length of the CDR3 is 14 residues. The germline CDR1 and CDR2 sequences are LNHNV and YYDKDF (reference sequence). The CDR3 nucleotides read TGTGCCACCAGCAGAGATCCAGGGGAGGAGACCCAGTACTTC. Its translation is CATSRDPGEETQYF.

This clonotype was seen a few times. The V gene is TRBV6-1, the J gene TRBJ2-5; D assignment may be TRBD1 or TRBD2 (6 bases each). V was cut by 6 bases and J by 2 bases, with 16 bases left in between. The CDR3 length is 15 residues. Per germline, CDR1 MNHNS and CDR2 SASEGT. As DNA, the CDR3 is TGTGCCAGCAGGAAGGAGGGCAGGGGTCAAGAGACCCAGTACTTC. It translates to CASRKEGRGQETQYF.

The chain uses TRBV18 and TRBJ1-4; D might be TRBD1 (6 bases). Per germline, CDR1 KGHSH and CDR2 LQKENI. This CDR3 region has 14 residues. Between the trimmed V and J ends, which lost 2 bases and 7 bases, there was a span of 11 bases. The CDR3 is CASSPRGSGEKLFF. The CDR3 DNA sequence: TGTGCCAGCTCACCAAGGGGGAGTGGTGAAAAACTGTTTTTT.

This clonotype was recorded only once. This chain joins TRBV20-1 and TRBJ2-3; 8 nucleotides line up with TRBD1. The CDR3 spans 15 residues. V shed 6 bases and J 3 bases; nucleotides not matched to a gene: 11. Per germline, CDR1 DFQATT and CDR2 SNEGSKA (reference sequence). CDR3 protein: CSAAPDRGGTDTQYF. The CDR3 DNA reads TGCAGTGCCGCGCCAGACAGGGGTGGTACAGATACGCAGTATTTT.

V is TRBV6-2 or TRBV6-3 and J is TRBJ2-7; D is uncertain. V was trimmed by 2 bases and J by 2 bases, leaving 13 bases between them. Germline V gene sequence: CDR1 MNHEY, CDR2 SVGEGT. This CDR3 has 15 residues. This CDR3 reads CASSYNQWDPYEQYF. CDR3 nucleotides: TGTGCCAGCAGTTACAACCAGTGGGATCCCTACGAGCAGTACTTC.

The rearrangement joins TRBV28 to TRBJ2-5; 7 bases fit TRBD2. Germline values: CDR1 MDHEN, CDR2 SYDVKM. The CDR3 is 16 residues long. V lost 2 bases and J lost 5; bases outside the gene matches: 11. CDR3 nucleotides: TGTGCCAGCAGTTTACCTTTGGCGGGAGCCGGGGAGACCCAGTACTTC. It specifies CASSLPLAGAGETQYF. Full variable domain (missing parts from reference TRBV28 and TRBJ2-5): DVKVTQSSRYLVKRTGEKVFLECVQDMDHENMFWYRQDPGLGLRLIYFSYDVKMKEKGDIPEGYSVSREKKERFSLILESASTNQTSMYLCASSLPLAGAGETQYFGPGTRLLVL.

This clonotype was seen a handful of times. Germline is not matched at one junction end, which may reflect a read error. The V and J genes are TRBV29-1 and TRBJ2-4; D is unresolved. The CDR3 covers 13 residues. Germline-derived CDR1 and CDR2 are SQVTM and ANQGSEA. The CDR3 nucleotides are TGCAGCGTTGAAGATCGGAAGAAAAGCATTCAGTACTTC. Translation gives CSVEDRKKSIQYF.

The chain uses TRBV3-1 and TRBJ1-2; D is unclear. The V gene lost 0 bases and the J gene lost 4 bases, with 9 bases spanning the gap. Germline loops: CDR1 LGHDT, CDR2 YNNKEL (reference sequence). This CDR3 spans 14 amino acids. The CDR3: CASSQESRTYGYTF. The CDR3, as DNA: TGTGCCAGCAGCCAAGAGAGTAGGACCTATGGCTACACCTTC.

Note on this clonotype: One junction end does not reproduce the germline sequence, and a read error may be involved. The CDR3 region is CASSQVFHQNIQYF. The CDR3 DNA reads as TGCGCCAGTAGCCAAGTTTTTCACCAAAACATTCAGTACTTC. The chain recombines TRBV4-1 with TRBJ2-4; no definite D call. Germline-derived CDR1 and CDR2 are MGHRA and YSYEKL. This CDR3 spans 14 amino acids.